This T cell receptor beta chain comes out of a study of stem cell transplantation in POMP-related autoinflammatory disease. The assay was immunoSEQ multiplex PCR, and TCRdb's table has in-frame clones only and misses some. The sample carries approximately 30,000 clones, about 86% recorded once. Per germline, CDR1 SGHKS and CDR2 YYEKEE (reference sequence). V lost 2 bases and J lost 3, with 9 bases in between. The CDR3 has 13 residues. In regard to this clone: Its antigen is not identified.

Study findings and constraints: Patients with PRAID showed a restricted number of unique TRB V-J gene pairings.

This TCR came from a human donor with POMP-related autoinflammation and immune dysregulation (PRAID). Sequenced material: CD4+ T cells from PBMCs, taken before stem cell transplantation. This chain joins TRBV5-5 and TRBJ2-7, with D uncertain. The CDR3 bases are TGTGCCAGCAGCTTCCATTCCGACTACGAGCAGTACTTC. It encodes CASSFHSDYEQYF.